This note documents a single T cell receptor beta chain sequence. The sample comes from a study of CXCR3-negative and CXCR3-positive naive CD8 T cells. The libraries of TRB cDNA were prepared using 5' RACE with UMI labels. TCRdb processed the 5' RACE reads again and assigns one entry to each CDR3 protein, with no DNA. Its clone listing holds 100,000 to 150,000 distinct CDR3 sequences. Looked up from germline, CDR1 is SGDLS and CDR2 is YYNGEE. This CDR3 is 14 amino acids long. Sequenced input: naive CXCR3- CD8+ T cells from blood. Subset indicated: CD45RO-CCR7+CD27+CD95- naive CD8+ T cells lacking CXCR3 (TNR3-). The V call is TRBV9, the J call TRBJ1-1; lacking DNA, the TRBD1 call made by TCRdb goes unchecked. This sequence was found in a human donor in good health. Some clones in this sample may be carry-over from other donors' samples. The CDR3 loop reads CASSVEGGNTEAFF.